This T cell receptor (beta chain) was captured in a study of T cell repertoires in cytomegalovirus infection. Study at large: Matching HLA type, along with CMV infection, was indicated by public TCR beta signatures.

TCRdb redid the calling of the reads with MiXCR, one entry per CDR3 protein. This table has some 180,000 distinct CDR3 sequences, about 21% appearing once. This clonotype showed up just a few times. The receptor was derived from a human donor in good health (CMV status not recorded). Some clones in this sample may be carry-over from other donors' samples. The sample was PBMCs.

As DNA, the CDR3 is TGTGCCAGCAGCCGGGTCGGGGAGCTGTTTTTT. Translation: CASSRVGELFF. The rearrangement uses TRBV11-3 and TRBJ2-2; D not certain. V lost 5 bases and J lost 7, with 5 bases in between. The CDR3 totals 11 residues. Germline V gene data show CDR1 as SGHNT and CDR2 as YENEEA.